This T cell receptor beta chain was sequenced for a study of cytomegalovirus exposure and HLA in healthy donors. Whole-study context: HLA-typed donors were the source of about 90 million unique TCRs held in an early data release.

Study-wide results and limits: Beyond CMV serostatus, there was no information to go on about immune exposure. Links to common viral pathogens appeared, in a later analysis, for several of the most significant clusters. Earlier analysis looked at TCR beta V segments, and most were productive about 90% or about 30% of the time.

Concerning this clone itself: The antigen is undetermined.

The germline gives CDR1 KGHSH, CDR2 LQKENI. The J segment lost 9 bases and the V segment lost 6 bases, leaving 12 bases of the junction unmatched. The CDR3 has 14 residues. The PCR ran on 60 Vbeta and 13 Jbeta primers. The method was immunoSEQ multiplex PCR; TCRdb's version includes in-frame clones alone and lacks a portion of them. The sample gives around 160,000 clones, around 80% of which show up once; 1.5% to 2% is in the top ten. Specimen: PBMCs. This TCR came from a human donor in good health. This chain links TRBV18 with TRBJ2-7, with 9 bases identical to TRBD1. The CDR3 spells CASSKQGAGEWQYF. CDR3 bases: TGTGCCAGCTCCAAACAGGGGGCTGGCGAGTGGCAGTACTTC.